This T cell receptor (beta chain) was identified in a study of beta chain features in type 1 diabetes (dated by TCRdb to the late 2010s). Looking at the study overall: Mean age, gender distribution, total cell number and subset yield did not differ between patients and healthy donors. A total of about 100,000,000 sorted cells were examined across all samples, and RNA yield correlated strongly with the number of cells per subset. In the study, recently diagnosed type 1 diabetes patients and matched healthy donors were compared on the TCRB repertoires of their sorted circulating CD4+ T cell subsets. Regulatory and stem cell-like memory subsets were obtained from only 8 patients and roughly 8 healthy donors, while naive and central memory subsets were obtained from all 30 or so donors. The research as a whole found: Sequencing cDNA rather than genomic DNA could over-represent highly expressing activated cells, although activation and CD3 levels did not differ between groups. Naive, central memory and regulatory TCRB repertoires appeared to be more similar among patients than among healthy donors. PCR may preferentially amplify shorter templates, but because patient and control samples were amplified and corrected together, any resulting skew would affect both groups equally. Fewer insertions and more nucleotide deletions at VDJ recombination sites were observed in patients with type 1 diabetes, implying thymic rearrangement abnormalities. HLA sub-analyses involved small numbers of individuals, so any influence of HLA type on TCRB rearrangement remained unresolved. Type 1 diabetes patients showed a moderate but significant shortening of TCRB CDR3 length in all four CD4+ subsets.

Each donor gave one peripheral blood draw, roughly 110 mL on average, collected into heparinised tubes. A BD FACSAria II was used to sort naive, central memory, regulatory and stem cell-like memory CD4+ T cells with a panel that included CD45RO, CCR7, CD25, CD127, CD95 and CD27. Purity was above 95% for every sorted population. PBMCs were isolated immediately by Lymphoprep density gradient centrifugation and stained directly without culture. So that batch effects would be minimized, each experiment stained and sorted samples in pairs, pairing one healthy donor with one patient. This clone was recorded a few times. The antigen it binds to is not known. No quality values exist for individual bases; no much larger clone is one base distant. A distance of 8 bases separates the germline ends of V and J, which lose 2 bases and 1 base respectively. Taken from the germline V gene (reference sequence), the CDR1 and CDR2 loops are SEHNR and FQNEAQ. Taken from cysteine to phenylalanine, the CDR3 has 14 residues. The CDR3 DNA has 42 bases and is translated from base 1.

The entire amount of isolated RNA was reverse transcribed using the High Capacity cDNA Reverse Transcription Kit, so the sequenced TCRB transcripts were expressed ones. Deep immunoSEQ sequencing was applied to naive, central memory and regulatory T cell samples, giving an average of about 3.4 million total reads per sample. Sorted cells were lysed in RLT buffer, and RNA was extracted using DNase-treated RNeasy Micro or Mini kits according to cell number. To prevent cross-contamination, each cell subset was processed individually, whereas patient and healthy donor samples were processed jointly. The immunoSEQ multiplex PCR was used to amplify TCRB sequences from cDNA, yielding 87-bp fragments that span the CDR3 region. Sequencing of the amplicons was done on the Illumina HiSeq platform. Per the authors' processing: Synthetic template baselines were used to correct PCR bias computationally, reads within Hamming distance 2 were collapsed, and singletons that could not be merged were discarded. Reads were aligned against IMGT to assign V, D and J genes, CDR3 length and insertions or deletions at six rearrangement sites. Within each subset, clonotype counts were normalized to sorted cell number, after which true diversity and Gini coefficients were computed with the tcR R package. Repertoire sharing was quantified using the overlap coefficient calculated on TCRB nucleotide sequences. As stored in TCRdb, this immuneACCESS dataset retains in-frame rearrangements with V and J assigned. A fraction of the clones does not appear; measured against another copy, unresolved V genes explain less than half of the discrepancy, and the remainder lacks a known reason. That table supplies the V and J calls and clone size; D and trimming were determined from the DNA. This sample comprises 100,000 to 150,000 clones, approximately 10% of them detected only once. Together, the top ten hold about 0.7% of the sample.

What was sequenced was central memory CD4+ T cells from blood. The clonotype was recovered from a man aged 30-40 years with type 1 diabetes. This chain is built from TRBV7-9 and TRBJ1-1; the D gene is unclear. The DNA sequence is given as TGTGCCAGCAGCTTAATGGGCCCGAACACTGAAGCTTTCTTT. Translated, this gives CASSLMGPNTEAFF.